The 28 T cell receptor beta chains reported below all come from one sample, sequenced in a study of cytomegalovirus exposure and HLA in healthy donors. Sequencing was performed with immunoSEQ multiplex PCR; in TCRdb, only in-frame clones are kept and a portion is missing. This sample yields about 140,000 clones, of which 70% to 90% are seen a single time; about 7.9% belongs to the top ten. Material for sequencing was PBMCs. Receptor source: a woman aged 18 to 35 in good health and CMV-seropositive.

V usage is TRBV11-3 and J usage is TRBJ2-7, with D unclear. This CDR3 region has 11 residues. The ends were cut back, 5 bases at V and 5 bases at J, with 7 bases in the middle. CDR1 and CDR2 (germline): SGHNT, YENEEA. For the CDR3, the DNA is TGTGCCAGCAGCCTCCACAACGAGCAGTACTTC. Translation gives CASSLHNEQYF.

This chain joins TRBV9 and TRBJ2-5; 9 nucleotides match TRBD2. Germline CDR1 reads SGDLS; CDR2 reads YYNGEE. J was trimmed by 1 base and V by 0 bases; bases with no gene match: 7. The CDR3 is 17 amino acids. The CDR3 DNA sequence: TGTGCCAGCAGCGTAGTCGATAGCGGGAGACCCCAAGAGACCCAGTACTTC. Its translation: CASSVVDSGRPQETQYF.

This clone was seen once. The chain couples TRBV28 to TRBJ2-5, with D unresolved. This CDR3 is built from 16 residues. Deletions cut 6 bases from V and 2 bases from J, with 19 bases between. CDR1 is MDHEN and CDR2 is SYDVKM in the germline V gene. CDR3 amino acids: CASSPPPTTRQETQYF. CDR3 DNA: TGTGCCAGCAGCCCACCCCCAACGACAAGACAAGAGACCCAGTACTTC.

As DNA, the CDR3 is TGCAGTGCTAAAGCGAACACTGAAGCTTTCTTT. The encoded protein is CSAKANTEAFF. The chain carries TRBV20-1 and TRBJ1-1, with unresolved D. V lost 4 bases, J lost 1 base, and 4 bases lay in between. Germline lookup yields CDR1 DFQATT and CDR2 SNEGSKA (reference sequence). CDR3 length equals 11 residues.

The chain joins TRBV21-1 to TRBJ1-6; no check of the table's D call, TRBD1, against the DNA was made. TRBV21-1 is a documented pseudogene. This CDR3 spans 17 amino acids. Here the CDR3 reads CASSKSGTGGLNSPLHF. DNA of the CDR3: TGTGCCAGCAGCAAATCCGGGACAGGGGGTTTGAATTCACCCCTCCACTTT.

V is TRBV6-5 and J is TRBJ1-4; no definite D call. Germline CDR1 and CDR2: MNHEY and SVGAGI. V was cut by 3 bases and J by 8 bases, with 13 bases left in between. The CDR3 length is 14 residues. The CDR3: CASSYNRGREKLFF. The CDR3 DNA is TGTGCCAGCAGTTATAATCGGGGAAGGGAAAAACTGTTTTTT.

This clone turned up a few times. This rearrangement joins TRBV19 to TRBJ1-1, with D tentatively TRBD1 (6 bases). Trimming took off 4 bases at V and 3 bases at J, with 6 bases between the two ends. The CDR3 has 12 residues. The V gene's germline CDR1 is LNHDA and CDR2 SQIVND (reference sequence). In DNA, the CDR3 is TGTGCCAGTAGTAAGGGGGACACTGAAGCTTTCTTT. Its translation is CASSKGDTEAFF.

This clone was picked up one time. V gene TRBV14 combines with J gene TRBJ2-5; 10 bases line up with TRBD2. The CDR3 totals 15 residues. The J segment lost 4 bases and the V segment lost 3 bases, leaving 5 bases of the junction unmatched. Germline-derived CDR1 and CDR2 are SGHDN and FVKESK. The CDR3 sequence is CASSQGLAGVETQYF. The CDR3 DNA reads TGTGCCAGCAGCCAGGGCCTAGCGGGAGTAGAGACCCAGTACTTC.

The chain combines TRBV30 with TRBJ1-1; unclear D gene. Trimming removed 1 base at V and 0 bases at J, with 6 bases between. The germline V gene encodes CDR1 GTSNPN and CDR2 SVGIG (reference sequence). This CDR3 contains 13 residues. The CDR3 coding sequence is TGTGCCTGGAGTGAGAGGATGAACACTGAAGCTTTCTTT. Protein product: CAWSERMNTEAFF.

The chain links TRBV6-5 to TRBJ2-7, with TRBD2 matching over 7 bases. CDR1 is MNHEY, CDR2 SVGAGI, per germline. This CDR3 region has 12 residues. Trimming took 5 bases from V and 4 from J; bases not matched to a gene: 2. The CDR3 reads CASSQAGYEQYF. The CDR3, as DNA: TGTGCCAGCAGTCAAGCGGGGTACGAGCAGTACTTC.

The chain couples TRBV6-1 to TRBJ2-7; tentatively, D is TRBD2 (6 bases). CDR3 size: 15 residues. Germline assignment: CDR1 MNHNS and CDR2 SASEGT. Between the trimmed V and J ends, which lost 2 bases and 6 bases, there was a span of 17 bases. CDR3 amino acids: CASSEMEGKASEQYF. In DNA form, the CDR3 reads TGTGCCAGCAGTGAAATGGAGGGGAAGGCGAGCGAGCAGTACTTC.

The V gene is TRBV9, the J gene TRBJ2-7; 10 bases are a match to TRBD1. The CDR3 length is 15 residues. Germline CDR1 and CDR2: SGDLS and YYNGEE. V gave up 4 bases and J gave up 2 bases; unmatched junction bases: 6. CDR3 in amino acids: CASSTGQGITYEQYF. CDR3 bases: TGTGCCAGCAGCACGGGACAGGGGATCACCTACGAGCAGTACTTC.

V gene TRBV4-1 combines with J gene TRBJ2-1, with TRBD2 matching over 10 bases. The CDR3 is made up of 16 amino acids. Germline V gene lookup returns CDR1 MGHRA and CDR2 YSYEKL. V shed 1 base and J 8 bases; nucleotides not matched to a gene: 8. The CDR3 is CASSQVSSGGAYEQFF. CDR3 nucleotide sequence: TGCGCCAGCAGCCAAGTATCCAGCGGGGGGGCCTATGAGCAGTTCTTC.

The V gene is TRBV5-6, the J gene TRBJ1-3, with 7 bases identical to TRBD1. The J segment lost 2 bases and the V segment lost 3 bases, leaving 14 bases of the junction unmatched. The CDR3 runs to 18 residues. CDR1 is SGHDT, CDR2 YYEEEE, per germline. In nucleotides, the CDR3 is TGTGCCAGCAGCTGGTTCCGGGGGAGAGGGGGCACTGGAAACACCATATATTTT. This translates into CASSWFRGRGGTGNTIYF.

The chain uses TRBV18 and TRBJ2-3; TRBD2 matches at 8 bases. The CDR3 totals 16 residues. Germline-derived CDR1 and CDR2 are KGHSH and LQKENI. Losses at the gene ends were 3 bases for V and 3 bases for J; bases not matched to a gene: 8. CDR3 sequence reads: CASSPGLAGGTDTQYF. The CDR3 DNA reads TGTGCCAGCTCACCGGGCTTGGCGGGGGGTACAGATACGCAGTATTTT.

Only one count was recorded for this clone. The chain has TRBV10-3 and TRBJ2-7, with a weak D call TRBD2 (7 bases). Germline V lookup: CDR1 ENHRY, CDR2 SYGVKD. CDR3 length equals 16 residues. The V end lost 0 bases, the J end lost 6 bases, and 18 bases lay between the germline ends. The CDR3 sequence is CAISESGGGRLSEQYF. In nucleotides, the CDR3 is TGTGCCATCAGTGAGTCCGGCGGGGGCCGGTTAAGCGAGCAGTACTTC.

This clone showed up just once. V and J are TRBV7-9 and TRBJ2-2, with TRBD1 identical over 9 bases. V lost 4 bases and J lost 5; bases outside the gene matches: 2. In germline, CDR1 is SEHNR, CDR2 FQNEAQ (reference sequence). There are 14 residues in the CDR3. CDR3 sequence (DNA): TGTGCCAGCAGCTACGGACAGGGGACCGGGGAGCTGTTTTTT. The encoded protein is CASSYGQGTGELFF.

The chain couples TRBV4-1 to TRBJ2-5, with TRBD1 matching 7 bases. The ends lost 0 bases at V and 0 bases at J; junction bases unmatched: 10. Germline V gene sequence: CDR1 MGHRA, CDR2 YSYEKL. The CDR3 loop spans 18 amino acids. This chain's CDR3 is CASSQDPATGSNQETQYF. For the CDR3, the DNA is TGCGCCAGCAGCCAAGATCCGGCGACAGGGTCTAACCAAGAGACCCAGTACTTC.

The table lists this clone with a count of one. The chain carries TRBV11-2 and TRBJ2-2, with TRBD2 as a possible D gene (6 bases). The CDR3 consists of 15 residues. V was cut by 5 bases and J by 2 bases, with 12 bases left in between. The germline gives CDR1 SGHAT, CDR2 FQNNGV. The CDR3 DNA sequence: TGTGCCAGCAGCCCGCCGGGACTTAACACCGGGGAGCTGTTTTTT. This gives the protein CASSPPGLNTGELFF.

The chain joins TRBV20-1 to TRBJ1-1; no firm D call. With 2 bases removed from V and 8 bases from J, the gap between germline ends came to 9 bases. Germline lookup yields CDR1 DFQATT and CDR2 SNEGSKA (reference sequence). The CDR3 has 11 amino acids. CDR3 coding DNA: TGCAGTGCTAGACGTGGCAGGGAAGCTTTCTTT. This encodes CSARRGREAFF.

The gene calls are TRBV27 and TRBJ2-3; 12 bases line up with TRBD2. The V gene's germline CDR1 is MNHEY and CDR2 SMNVEV (reference sequence). The CDR3 loop spans 20 amino acids. The V and J ends lost 7 bases and 0 bases, in that order; junction bases with no gene match: 17. The CDR3 region is CASTSLSSGRAGYSTDTQYF. In DNA form, the CDR3 reads TGTGCCAGCACCTCTCTGTCTAGCGGGAGGGCCGGTTATAGCACAGATACGCAGTATTTT.

V is TRBV6-5 and J is TRBJ2-7, with D tentatively TRBD2 (5 bases). Germline V CDR1 and CDR2: MNHEY, SVGAGI. The germline V and J ends were trimmed by 0 bases and 2 bases, with 11 bases remaining between them. The CDR3 sequence is 15 residues long. CDR3 nucleotide sequence: TGTGCCAGCAGTTACTCGGCTAGCCGCACCTACGAGCAGTACTTC. It specifies CASSYSASRTYEQYF.

The genes are TRBV21-1 and TRBJ2-2; the table's D call, TRBD1, has no DNA check behind it. TRBV21-1 is noted as a pseudogene. CDR3 size: 21 residues. CDR3 residues: CASSKVRIGSPDRGNTGELFF. CDR3 nucleotides: TGTGCCAGCAGCAAAGTTAGAATCGGATCCCCGGACAGGGGGAACACCGGGGAGCTGTTTTTT.

The count of this clone is one. The CDR3 sequence: CASPGQGGHEQFF. CDR3 coding DNA: TGTGCCAGTCCAGGGCAGGGGGGCCATGAGCAGTTCTTC. V gene TRBV6-1 combines with J gene TRBJ2-1, with D perhaps matching TRBD1 (7 bases). Germline V gives CDR1 MNHNS, CDR2 SASEGT. With 9 bases removed from V and 8 bases from J, the gap between germline ends came to 17 bases. The CDR3 length is 13 residues.

This chain joins TRBV27 and TRBJ2-3, with a tentative D call TRBD2 (6 bases). Trimming stripped 0 bases from V and 4 bases from J, with 11 bases between. CDR1 is MNHEY and CDR2 is SMNVEV in the germline V gene (reference sequence). The CDR3 is 15 residues long. CDR3 bases: TGTGCCAGCAGTTTATCGACTAGTGGAGCAGATACGCAGTATTTT. It codes for CASSLSTSGADTQYF.

DNA of the CDR3: TGTGCCAGCAGGCCCGGGACAGGGACAAGGGAGCAGTACTTC. Translating gives CASRPGTGTREQYF. The chain carries TRBV6-5 and TRBJ2-7, with 9 positions matching TRBD1. The germline V gene encodes CDR1 MNHEY and CDR2 SVGAGI. CDR3 length: 14 residues. Trimming at V came to 6 bases and at J to 7 bases, leaving 10 bases not matched to a gene.

The V gene is TRBV5-1, the J gene TRBJ1-6; 7 nucleotides align to TRBD1. J was trimmed by 7 bases and V by 1 base; bases with no gene match: 5. This CDR3 has 15 residues. Germline V gene sequence: CDR1 SGHRS, CDR2 YFSETQ. CDR3 sequence reads: CASSLNGQENSPLHF. DNA of the CDR3: TGCGCCAGCAGCTTGAACGGACAGGAGAATTCACCCCTCCACTTT.

The rearrangement uses TRBV9 and TRBJ2-1; TRBD2 agrees at 8 bases. V shed 4 bases and J 7 bases; nucleotides not matched to a gene: 7. Germline-derived CDR1 and CDR2 are SGDLS and YYNGEE. This CDR3 contains 14 residues. CDR3 DNA: TGTGCCAGCAGCCCGGGGATAGCGGGGAATGAGCAGTTCTTC. This gives the protein CASSPGIAGNEQFF.